Listed below are T cell receptor beta chains from one sample, sequenced in a study of metastatic and nonmetastatic thyroid tumors. Through MiXCR, TCRdb re-clonotyped the PCR reads. The table has roughly 14,000 clones, less than 25% seen once. Material: blood. These receptor sequences come from a female donor with papillary thyroid cancer or a benign thyroid nodule (not recorded which). Some clones in this sample may be carry-over from other donors' samples. The CDR3 runs from the conserved cysteine through the conserved F or W. D genes are given only for firm matches. Size is omitted from some rows. Given values are once, few, many or a class for expanded clones.

>many|TRBD2|TRBV20-1|TRBJ2-2
TGCAGTGCTAGTGACCCCGGGTTAGCGGGCCTCACCGGGGAGCTGTTTTTT
CSASDPGLAGLTGELFF
>few|-|TRBV9|TRBJ2-1
TGTGCCAGCAGCGAGGTAGCGCTCAGCTCCTACAATGAGCAGTTCTTC
CASSEVALSSYNEQFF
>-|TRBD2|TRBV20-1|TRBJ2-1
TGCAGTGCCCCCCAGGTGCTAGCGGGAGCTAGCAATGATCAGTTCTTC
CSAPQVLAGASNDQFF
>medium-sized|-|TRBV5-1|TRBJ2-7
TGCGCCAGCAGCTTGGCCCCGGGGCTCTACTACGAGCAGTACTTC
CASSLAPGLYYEQYF
>-|-|TRBV12-3/TRBV12-4|TRBJ1-6
TGTGCCAGCAGTTTAGTGGATTCTTCACCCCTCCACTTT
CASSLVDSSPLHF
>many|TRBD1|TRBV29-1|TRBJ2-3
TGCAGCGTTGAAGCCCTTGAGGGGGCCGGATCAGATACGCAGTATTTT
CSVEALEGAGSDTQYF
>medium-sized|-|TRBV28|TRBJ2-5
TGTGCCAGCAAACGAGCGGAGCAAGAGACCCAGTACTTC
CASKRAEQETQYF
>many|-|TRBV9|TRBJ1-2
TGTGCCAGCAGCGTAGCGGTCTCGGACTATGGCTACACCTTC
CASSVAVSDYGYTF
>many|TRBD1|TRBV4-3|TRBJ1-1
TGCGCCAGCAGCCAAGACAGGGGGCGAACTGAAGCTTTCTTT
CASSQDRGRTEAFF
>few|TRBD1|TRBV28|TRBJ2-7
TGTGCCAGCAGCACACCGACCTTCGGGACAGGGAGGAACGAGCAGTACTTC
CASSTPTFGTGRNEQYF
>medium-sized|-|TRBV2|TRBJ2-7
TGTGCCAGCACTTCGGCAACCCGCGAGCAGTACTTC
CASTSATREQYF
>few|-|TRBV15|TRBJ1-1
TGTGCCACCAGCAGAGACAGGGAGGCCACTGAAGCTTTCTTT
CATSRDREATEAFF
>-|TRBD1|TRBV5-1|TRBJ1-2
TGCGCCAGCAGCCCCGGGACAGGCATCCTGGGCGGATATGGCTACACCTTC
CASSPGTGILGGYGYTF
>few|-|TRBV27|TRBJ1-6
TGTGCCAGCGGGCCTCGGGGAAATTCACCCCTCCACTTT
CASGPRGNSPLHF
>medium-sized|-|TRBV5-1|TRBJ1-2
TGCGCCAGCAGGGCCGACTCAGGGGATCGTGGCTACACCTTC
CASRADSGDRGYTF
>-|TRBD1|TRBV20-1|TRBJ2-6
TGCAGTGCTAGAGCGATCGCGGGACAGGGTGGTCCCGATCCTGGTGCCAACGTCCTGACTTTC
CSARAIAGQGGPDPGANVLTF
>many|-|TRBV19|TRBJ2-4
TGTGCCAGTAGTATATCCCCGTTAGCCAAAAACATTCAGTACTTC
CASSISPLAKNIQYF
>many|-|TRBV6-1|TRBJ2-6
TGTGCCAGCAGTGAGTTTGGTTTGCGTCAGGGTTTCCGTGGGGCCAACGTCCTGACTTTC
CASSEFGLRQGFRGANVLTF
>-|-|TRBV11-3|TRBJ2-1
TGTGCCAGCAGCTTAGCAGGGGGGCGCAATGAGCAGTTCTTC
CASSLAGGRNEQFF
>few|-|TRBV5-1|TRBJ1-2
TGCGCCAGCAGCTTTTCGGAGGGGGATGGCTACACCTTC
CASSFSEGDGYTF
>large|-|TRBV6-1|TRBJ1-6
TGTGCCAGCAGTGAAGTGGAGGGAACCGGGGTACCCCTCCACTTT
CASSEVEGTGVPLHF
>few|-|TRBV28|TRBJ2-7
TGTGCCACCTTGATGGAGGGGAAAGGCGAGCAGTACTTC
CATLMEGKGEQYF
>medium-sized|-|TRBV28|TRBJ1-2
TGTGCCAGCAGTATTCGGACGGAGCACTATGGCTACACCTTC
CASSIRTEHYGYTF
>-|-|TRBV11-2|TRBJ1-1
TGTGCCAGCAGTCAGGAGGGAGGCGCTTTCTTT
CASSQEGGAFF
>medium-sized|TRBD2|TRBV20-1|TRBJ2-7
TGCAGTGCTAGACCTAGCGGGAGCACCTACGAGCAGTACTTC
CSARPSGSTYEQYF
>medium-sized|-|TRBV28|TRBJ1-1
TGTGCCAGCAGTTTGTCCCGGGGGAGTGGAAACACTGAAGCTTTCTTT
CASSLSRGSGNTEAFF
>many|TRBD2|TRBV20-1|TRBJ2-3
TGCAGTGCCAGAAGACTAGCGGGGGCTCCAGATACGCAGTATTTT
CSARRLAGAPDTQYF